Following are 32 T cell receptor beta chains from one sample sequenced in a study of PD-1 blockade in classical Hodgkin lymphoma. Patients all relapsed after autologous stem cell transplantation, and there was variation in brentuximab vedotin exposure. The data were produced by immunoSEQ multiplex PCR, yet TCRdb's version contains in-frame clones alone and is incomplete. The data contain some 30,000 clones, about 76% of them singletons. Sample: peripheral blood mononuclear cells (PBMCs), taken before the second cycle of nivolumab. The receptors stem from a human donor with classical Hodgkin lymphoma.

The rearrangement links TRBV5-1 to TRBJ1-3; D might be TRBD1 (5 bases). Germline V gives CDR1 SGHRS, CDR2 YFSETQ. The CDR3 sequence is 17 residues long. Trimming stripped 0 bases from V and 0 bases from J, with 13 bases between. The CDR3 is CASSLAGDADSGNTIYF. DNA for the CDR3: TGCGCCAGCAGCTTGGCCGGGGACGCAGACTCTGGAAACACCATATATTTT.

The genes are TRBV7-6 and TRBJ2-1; 11 bases agree with TRBD2. The CDR3 has 15 amino acids. CDR1 is SGHVS and CDR2 is FNYEAQ in the germline V gene. J lost 4 bases, V lost 3 bases, and 2 bases had no gene match. The CDR3: CASSFSGGGYNEQFF. DNA of the CDR3: TGTGCCAGCAGCTTTAGCGGGGGGGGATACAATGAGCAGTTCTTC.

This rearrangement joins TRBV4-1 to TRBJ1-2; D is unclear. Germline values: CDR1 MGHRA, CDR2 YSYEKL. The CDR3 has 15 residues. Trimming shortened V by 0 bases and J by 4 bases, and 12 bases separated the two germline ends. The chain's CDR3 is CASSQEIGVAYGYTF. The CDR3 bases are TGCGCCAGCAGCCAAGAGATTGGGGTTGCCTATGGCTACACCTTC.

The chain couples TRBV1 to TRBJ2-7; TRBD2 is the table's D call and was not checked against the DNA. TRBV1 is a known pseudogene. The CDR3 length is 20 residues. Here the CDR3 DNA reads TGCACCAGCAGCCAATTATCGTGCCGGGGTGGTCCTAGCGACACCTACGAGCAGTACTTC. Translated: CTSSQLSCRGGPSDTYEQYF.

In this sample, this clone turned up once. The chain recombines TRBV19 with TRBJ2-7, with 9 positions matching TRBD1. V shed 4 bases, J shed 3 bases, and the junction held 7 bases outside the gene matches. Germline V gives CDR1 LNHDA, CDR2 SQIVND (reference sequence). CDR3 length: 15 residues. The CDR3 is CASSTTGGMGYEQYF. The CDR3 DNA sequence: TGTGCCAGTAGTACAACAGGGGGCATGGGCTACGAGCAGTACTTC.

The rearrangement uses TRBV10-3 and TRBJ2-7, with TRBD2 matching 12 bases. V was pared by 3 bases and J by 0 bases, with 9 bases of the junction left unmatched. The germline CDR1 and CDR2 sequences are ENHRY and SYGVKD. CDR3 length: 18 amino acids. The CDR3 nucleotides are TGTGCCATCAGTGAATCCCCCAGGACTAGCGGGGTCTCCTACGAGCAGTACTTC. Encoded protein: CAISESPRTSGVSYEQYF.

The rearrangement uses TRBV7-6 and TRBJ2-3, with 8 bases lining up with TRBD2. CDR3 length: 16 residues. Trimming at V came to 1 base and at J to 5 bases, leaving 8 bases not matched to a gene. In germline, CDR1 is SGHVS, CDR2 FNYEAQ. CDR3 sequence: CASSLESGGREDTQYF. In DNA, the CDR3 is TGTGCCAGCAGCTTAGAATCGGGGGGGCGGGAAGATACGCAGTATTTT.

The V gene is TRBV30, the J gene TRBJ2-7; D might be TRBD1 or TRBD2, each matching 5 bases. Germline CDR1 reads GTSNPN; CDR2 reads SVGIG (reference sequence). There are 14 residues in the CDR3. The V gene lost 1 base and the J gene lost 2 bases, with 12 bases spanning the gap. CDR3 bases: TGTGCCTGGAGTGAGGAGGTGGGGGCCTACGAGCAGTACTTC. This encodes CAWSEEVGAYEQYF.

V usage is TRBV5-1 and J usage is TRBJ2-1, with 9 bases matching TRBD1. This CDR3 has 15 amino acids. Germline V CDR1 and CDR2: SGHRS, YFSETQ. Germline trimming cut 3 bases from V and 3 bases from J; bases unmatched to any gene: 4. As DNA, the CDR3 is TGCGCCAGCAGCTCCTGGGGACAGGGCTACAATGAGCAGTTCTTC. This sequence encodes CASSSWGQGYNEQFF.

The chain links TRBV5-8 to TRBJ1-2; 7 positions match TRBD1. V shed 2 bases, J shed 5 bases, and the junction held 6 bases outside the gene matches. The CDR3 has 14 amino acids. The germline V gene encodes CDR1 SGHTS and CDR2 YDEGEE. The CDR3 coding sequence is TGTGCCAGCAGCTTCGCCGGACAGGTTTATGGCTACACCTTC. It encodes CASSFAGQVYGYTF.

V usage is TRBV19 and J usage is TRBJ2-3, with TRBD2 matching over 7 bases. The length of the CDR3 is 14 residues. In germline, CDR1 is LNHDA, CDR2 SQIVND (reference sequence). J was trimmed by 8 bases and V by 7 bases; bases with no gene match: 12. CDR3 sequence (DNA): TGTGCCAGTATCACTAGCGCTGGTGAAGGTACGCAGTATTTT. This sequence encodes CASITSAGEGTQYF.

The gene calls are TRBV6-9 and TRBJ1-2; D remains unclear. Germline V gene data show CDR1 as MNHGY and CDR2 as SVAAGI. V lost 5 bases and J 8 bases, leaving 12 bases between the germline ends. The CDR3 runs to 12 residues. CDR3 in DNA: TGTGCCAGCAGTCCTCCTGTGGGGGGCTACACCTTC. This gives the protein CASSPPVGGYTF.

V is TRBV4-1 and J is TRBJ1-1, with D maybe TRBD1 (6 bases). The length of the CDR3 is 15 residues. CDR1 is MGHRA and CDR2 is YSYEKL in the germline V gene. Trimming took 7 bases from V and 1 from J, leaving 16 bases between them. The CDR3: CASTQSGGGNTEAFF. The CDR3 DNA follows: TGCGCCAGCACCCAGTCGGGGGGCGGGAACACTGAAGCTTTCTTT.

V and J are TRBV28 and TRBJ2-3, with 9 bases aligning to TRBD1. V lost 6 bases to trimming and J lost 1 base; unmatched junction nucleotides: 17. Germline V gene data show CDR1 as MDHEN and CDR2 as SYDVKM. This CDR3 is built from 19 residues. The CDR3 spells CASSQQGAGAPEGTDTQYF. Here the CDR3 DNA reads TGTGCCAGCAGCCAACAGGGGGCTGGGGCGCCGGAGGGCACAGATACGCAGTATTTT.

V gene TRBV19 combines with J gene TRBJ1-1, with D possibly matching TRBD1 (5 bases). This CDR3 contains 16 residues. Trimming removed 5 bases from V and 3 bases from J, with 19 bases in between. CDR1 is LNHDA, CDR2 SQIVND, per germline (reference sequence). CDR3 protein: CASSSLWRDSHTEAFF. CDR3 nucleotide sequence: TGTGCCAGTAGTTCTCTTTGGCGAGACAGTCACACTGAAGCTTTCTTT.

J is TRBJ1-6 and V is TRBV30; TRBD1 matches 9 bases. The V segment lost 2 bases and the J segment 8 bases; nucleotides outside the gene matches: 7. CDR3 length: 15 residues. Germline V gene lookup returns CDR1 GTSNPN and CDR2 SVGIG (reference sequence). The CDR3 sequence: CAWSRSRTGDSPLHF. The CDR3 DNA reads as TGTGCCTGGAGTAGAAGTAGGACAGGGGATTCACCCCTCCACTTT.

This clone rates as medium-sized. This chain links TRBV5-1 with TRBJ2-7; 9 bases align to TRBD1. Germline V gene lookup returns CDR1 SGHRS and CDR2 YFSETQ. The CDR3 has 15 amino acids. The ends lost 5 bases at V and 0 bases at J; junction bases unmatched: 6. Written as DNA, the CDR3 is TGCGCCAGCAGATGGGGGACAGGGCCCTCCTACGAGCAGTACTTC. This sequence encodes CASRWGTGPSYEQYF. The full variable domain, completed using reference TRBV5-1 and TRBJ2-7, is KAGVTQTPRYLIKTRGQQVTLSCSPISGHRSVSWYQQTPGQGLQFLFEYFSETQRNKGNFPGRFSGRQFSNSRSEMNVSTLELGDSALYLCASRWGTGPSYEQYFGPGTRLTVT.

The J gene is TRBJ1-1, the V gene TRBV7-8; TRBD1 might be the D (6 bases). V was pared by 3 bases and J by 4 bases, with 18 bases between. Germline values: CDR1 SGHVS, CDR2 FQNEAQ. The CDR3 sequence is 16 residues long. In DNA, the CDR3 is TGTGCCAGCAGCTTTATGGAGGGTGAGGGGGTCACTGAAGCTTTCTTT. This encodes CASSFMEGEGVTEAFF.

The rearrangement joins TRBV11-3 to TRBJ2-1; D may be TRBD1 (6 bases). This CDR3 has 14 amino acids. CDR1 and CDR2 from the germline V gene are SGHNT and YENEEA. Trimming removed 1 base at V and 7 bases at J, with 11 bases between. The CDR3 coding sequence is TGTGCCAGCAGCTTAGCACAGGGTCGGAATGAGCAGTTCTTC. Amino acids: CASSLAQGRNEQFF.

The chain employs TRBV7-4 and TRBJ1-4, with D possibly matching TRBD1 (5 bases). V lost 5 bases and J lost 8, with 12 bases in between. The CDR3 length is 13 residues. Germline lookup yields CDR1 SGHVT and CDR2 SQSDAQ. The CDR3 protein is CASSPDGHEKLFF. CDR3 DNA: TGTGCCAGCAGCCCTGATGGACACGAAAAACTGTTTTTT.

This rearrangement joins TRBV5-4 to TRBJ2-1; D is ambiguous. In germline, CDR1 is SGHNT, CDR2 YYREEE (reference sequence). The germline V and J ends were trimmed by 0 bases and 5 bases, with 9 bases remaining between them. There are 14 residues in the CDR3. This CDR3 reads CASSLGEHNNEQFF. CDR3 nucleotides: TGTGCCAGCAGCTTGGGCGAGCACAACAATGAGCAGTTCTTC.

V is TRBV4-2 and J is TRBJ2-1, with D tentatively TRBD2 (5 bases). The CDR3 has 14 residues. Germline values: CDR1 LGHNA, CDR2 YNFKEQ. The germline V and J ends were trimmed by 1 base and 8 bases, with 12 bases remaining between them. The CDR3 here is CASSQVNSADEQFF. CDR3 DNA sequence: TGTGCCAGCAGCCAAGTAAATAGCGCGGATGAGCAGTTCTTC.

This chain links TRBV9 with TRBJ2-3; D could derive from TRBD1 or TRBD2 (5 bases each). Trimming removed 4 bases at V and 1 base at J, with 7 bases between. This CDR3 has 13 amino acids. CDR1 SGDLS and CDR2 YYNGEE come from the germline V gene. In DNA, the CDR3 is TGTGCCAGCAGCTTGGGGGGCACAGATACGCAGTATTTT. This encodes CASSLGGTDTQYF.

CDR3 nucleotides: TGTGCCAGCACCAATGGGGATGGGAAGTATGGCTACACCTTC. As protein: CASTNGDGKYGYTF. The chain joins TRBV9 to TRBJ1-2; no clear D gene. The germline gives CDR1 SGDLS, CDR2 YYNGEE. Trimming took off 6 bases at V and 5 bases at J, with 17 bases between the two ends. The CDR3 is 14 residues long.

The V and J genes are TRBV9 and TRBJ1-6; tentative D call: TRBD1 (5 bases). Trimming left V 3 bases short and J 7 bases short, with 17 bases between. This CDR3 is 16 amino acids long. The germline V gene has CDR1 SGDLS and CDR2 YYNGEE. The CDR3 DNA follows: TGTGCCAGCAGCGAGGGGATCGGGCGGTCAAATTCACCCCTCCACTTT. It is translated as CASSEGIGRSNSPLHF.

The chain couples TRBV9 to TRBJ1-2; D is possibly TRBD1 (5 bases). This CDR3 comprises 12 residues. Looked up from germline, CDR1 is SGDLS and CDR2 is YYNGEE. The V gene lost 4 bases and the J gene lost 2 bases, with 6 bases spanning the gap. CDR3 region: CASSPGNYGYTF. CDR3 in DNA: TGTGCCAGCAGCCCAGGGAACTATGGCTACACCTTC.

This chain connects TRBV7-3 to TRBJ2-2; TRBD1 matches at 12 bases. V was clipped by 3 bases and J by 6 bases; unmatched bases: 5. CDR3 length: 16 amino acids. The germline V gene has CDR1 SGHTA and CDR2 FQGTGA. The CDR3 spells CASSLGQGAVAGELFF. DNA for the CDR3: TGTGCCAGCAGCTTGGGACAGGGGGCTGTTGCCGGGGAGCTGTTTTTT.

This clone was picked up a small number of times. The DNA of the CDR3 is TGTGCCAGCAGCTTAGGCCCCCAGGGAGGGGATGAAAAACTGTTTTTT. Residues: CASSLGPQGGDEKLFF. This chain uses TRBV7-9 with TRBJ1-4, with TRBD1 as a possible D gene (5 bases). Germline-derived CDR1 and CDR2 are SEHNR and FQNEAQ (reference sequence). The CDR3 is 16 residues long. Trimming removed 1 base at V and 6 bases at J, with 15 bases between.

V usage is TRBV25-1 and J usage is TRBJ1-1, with D possibly matching TRBD1 (5 bases). CDR1 and CDR2 from the germline V gene are MGHDK and SYGVNS. The germline V and J ends were trimmed by 4 bases and 5 bases, with 11 bases remaining between them. This CDR3 comprises 13 residues. CDR3 nucleotide sequence: TGTGCCAGCAGTGTTCGCGGGGGGACTGAAGCTTTCTTT. Translating it yields CASSVRGGTEAFF.

This clone was detected once. The genes are TRBV5-4 and TRBJ2-7; 12 bases agree with TRBD2. Germline CDR1 reads SGHNT; CDR2 reads YYREEE (reference sequence). The CDR3 has 16 amino acids. The V gene end was trimmed by 1 base and the J gene end by 3 bases; junction bases not matched to a gene: 5. The CDR3 sequence: CASSLWPSGGDYEQYF. The CDR3 coding sequence is TGTGCCAGCAGCTTGTGGCCTAGCGGGGGGGACTACGAGCAGTACTTC.

This chain joins TRBV28 and TRBJ2-5, with 7 bases lining up with TRBD2. The CDR3 runs 15 residues. The V segment lost 4 bases and the J segment 2 bases; nucleotides outside the gene matches: 7. Germline V CDR1 and CDR2: MDHEN, SYDVKM. CDR3 loop: CASSSRLATQETQYF. The CDR3 DNA is TGTGCCAGCAGTTCGAGACTAGCCACTCAAGAGACCCAGTACTTC.

This clone was observed once. The CDR3 loop reads CASSENRPGRPNTEAFF. CDR3 nucleotides: TGTGCCAGCAGTGAAAATAGACCGGGGCGTCCGAACACTGAAGCTTTCTTT. This chain joins TRBV2 and TRBJ1-1; D is possibly TRBD1 (5 bases). This CDR3 has 17 amino acids. The V end lost 2 bases, the J end lost 1 base, and 17 bases lay between the germline ends. In germline, CDR1 is SNHLY, CDR2 FYNNEI.